The T cell receptor beta chain described here comes from a study of blood T cells in healthy people across ages. Turning to this clonotype: Antigen specificity is unknown. The junction departs from the called germline gene at one end, perhaps through a read error.

A second about 6 to 11 cycle PCR used barcoded and J-beta primers. From the 5' RACE reads, TCRdb called clonotypes with MiXCR, one entry per CDR3 protein. The sample includes 1,500,000 or so distinct CDR3 sequences, 35% to 45% seen only once; the top ten take over 3.5%. Broader study findings: Unsorted PBMC input precluded a conclusive naive versus antigen-experienced comparison. Percentage of naive T cells showed a strong correlation with TCR beta diversity.

The TCR was taken from a woman aged 18-29 years in good health. The source material was blood.

CDR3 bases: TGCGCCAGCAGCGTTGACCAGGGGAGCTCCTACGAGCAATACTTC. Encoded protein: CASSVDQGSSYEQYF. The rearrangement links TRBV5-1 to TRBJ2-7; D may be TRBD1 (6 bases). This CDR3 has 15 residues. Germline loops: CDR1 SGHRS, CDR2 YFSETQ.